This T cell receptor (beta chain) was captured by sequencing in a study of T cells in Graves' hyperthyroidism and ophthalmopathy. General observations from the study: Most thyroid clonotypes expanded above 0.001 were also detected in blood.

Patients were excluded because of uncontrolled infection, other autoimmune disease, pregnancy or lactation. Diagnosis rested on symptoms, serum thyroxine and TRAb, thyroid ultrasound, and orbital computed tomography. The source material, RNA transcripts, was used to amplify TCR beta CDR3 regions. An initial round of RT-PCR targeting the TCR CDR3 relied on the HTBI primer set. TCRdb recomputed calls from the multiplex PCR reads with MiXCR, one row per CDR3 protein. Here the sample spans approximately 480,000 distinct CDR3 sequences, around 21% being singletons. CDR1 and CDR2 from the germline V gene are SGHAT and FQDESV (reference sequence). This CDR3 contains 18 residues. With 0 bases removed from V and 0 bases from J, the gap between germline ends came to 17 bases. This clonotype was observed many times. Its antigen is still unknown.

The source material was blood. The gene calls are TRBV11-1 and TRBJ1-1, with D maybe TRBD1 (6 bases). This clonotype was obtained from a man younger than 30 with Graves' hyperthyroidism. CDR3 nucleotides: TGTGCCAGCAGCTTAGCGAGATCGGCAGGGGTCTTGAACACTGAAGCTTTCTTT. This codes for CASSLARSAGVLNTEAFF.